This entry lists 5 T cell receptor beta chains sequenced from one sample in a study of OX40 agonist ivuxolimab in advanced cancers. Method: immunoSEQ multiplex PCR; TCRdb's copy keeps in-frame clones and lacks some. In the table there are about 84,000 clones, 75% to 95% of which are singletons. The sequencing used CD4+ or CD8+ T cells sorted from blood, collected in a trial of the OX40 agonist ivuxolimab. The origin of the receptors is an adult with an advanced solid tumor such as melanoma, head and neck, liver or kidney cancer.

This chain links TRBV4-3 with TRBJ2-7; TRBD2 is a possible D gene (6 bases). Germline values: CDR1 LGHNA, CDR2 YSLEER. The CDR3 sequence is 13 residues long. The V end lost 0 bases, the J end lost 3 bases, and 6 bases lay between the germline ends. CDR3 sequence (DNA): TGCGCCAGCAGCCAAGAGGAGGGCTACGAGCAGTACTTC. This encodes CASSQEEGYEQYF.

CDR3 bases: TGTGCCAGCCAGGGTCTGGGGGGAGAGCCGAATGAGCAGTTCTTC. Amino acid sequence: CASQGLGGEPNEQFF. The chain carries TRBV2 and TRBJ2-1; tentatively, D is TRBD2 (6 bases). The CDR3 length is 15 residues. Looked up from germline, CDR1 is SNHLY and CDR2 is FYNNEI. V dropped 8 bases and J dropped 7 bases, with 21 bases sitting between them.

This chain links TRBV13 with TRBJ2-3; 11 bases map to TRBD2. Germline trimming cut 4 bases from V and 9 bases from J; bases unmatched to any gene: 15. Germline V gene sequence: CDR1 PRHDT, CDR2 FYEKMQ (reference sequence). The CDR3 has 17 amino acids. DNA of the CDR3: TGTGCCAGCAGCTACCTTAGCGGGGGGGCCGGGGCTGTCACGCAGTATTTT. Protein sequence: CASSYLSGGAGAVTQYF.

The rearrangement uses TRBV5-1 and TRBJ2-5; a possible D gene is TRBD2 (6 bases). The J call may be mistaken, given a closer DNA end match to TRBJ2-7. The CDR3 has 15 amino acids. Germline values: CDR1 SGHRS, CDR2 YFSETQ. Written as DNA, the CDR3 is TGCGCCAGCAGCTCGGGACTGGGAGGATCCTACGAGCAGTACTTC. This gives the protein CASSSGLGGSYEQYF.

By share, this clone ranks as medium-sized. The chain joins TRBV28 to TRBJ1-5; D may be TRBD1 (5 bases). The ends were cut back, 2 bases at V and 5 bases at J, with 13 bases in the middle. Per germline, CDR1 MDHEN and CDR2 SYDVKM. The CDR3 is 15 amino acids. CDR3 loop: CASSLTGTLYQPQHF. CDR3 in DNA: TGTGCCAGCAGTTTAACCGGGACCCTCTATCAGCCCCAGCATTTT. Using reference TRBV28 and TRBJ1-5 for the parts outside the CDR3, the full variable domain is DVKVTQSSRYLVKRTGEKVFLECVQDMDHENMFWYRQDPGLGLRLIYFSYDVKMKEKGDIPEGYSVSREKKERFSLILESASTNQTSMYLCASSLTGTLYQPQHFGDGTRLSIL.